Following are 9 T cell receptor beta chains from one sample sequenced in a study of T cell responses to AZD1222 COVID-19 vaccine. Generated by immunoSEQ multiplex PCR, the TCRdb table keeps only in-frame clones and is missing some. Found here are hundreds of thousands of clones, about 92% of them singletons; the top ten hold roughly 1%. Material: peripheral blood, obtained on day 0 of MenACWY control vaccination. The receptors were sampled from an adult in good health.

The chain is built from TRBV6-1 and TRBJ2-5, with 14 bases aligning to TRBD2. The CDR3 spans 16 residues. CDR1 is MNHNS and CDR2 is SASEGT in the germline V gene. V was pared by 4 bases and J by 0 bases, with 1 base of the junction left unmatched. CDR3 in amino acids: CASSGLAGGYQETQYF. The CDR3 nucleotides read TGTGCCAGCAGTGGACTAGCGGGGGGGTACCAAGAGACCCAGTACTTC.

The J gene is TRBJ1-1, the V gene TRBV21-1. TRBV21-1 is flagged as a pseudogene. CDR3 length: 11 amino acids. The CDR3 DNA reads as TGTGCCAGCAAGAAAGGGTGGAAAGCTTTCTTT. Translating it yields CASKKGWKAFF.

In this sample, this clone turned up once. The chain has TRBV6-5 and TRBJ1-2, with TRBD1 matching 9 bases. In germline, CDR1 is MNHEY, CDR2 SVGAGI. V was pared by 2 bases and J by 7 bases, with 11 bases of the junction left unmatched. The CDR3 length is 16 residues. Here the CDR3 DNA reads TGTGCCAGCAGTTACCGATCAACAGGGGGCGGAGGTGGCTACACCTTC. Amino acids: CASSYRSTGGGGGYTF.

In its sample, this clone was seen once. V usage is TRBV6-5 and J usage is TRBJ1-2, with 10 bases matching TRBD1. Per the germline V gene, CDR1 is MNHEY and CDR2 is SVGAGI. With 5 bases clipped from V and 4 bases from J, the junction kept 7 bases outside the gene matches. The CDR3 sequence is 15 residues long. The CDR3 reads CASSQPGQGSYGYTF. The CDR3 coding sequence is TGTGCCAGCAGTCAACCGGGACAGGGGAGCTATGGCTACACCTTC.

The chain joins TRBV21-1 to TRBJ2-5; the table gives TRBD2 as D, unverified against the DNA. TRBV21-1 is recorded as a pseudogene. CDR3 length: 14 residues. The CDR3: CASSKECLTETQYF. CDR3 sequence (DNA): TGTGCCAGCAGCAAGGAGTGCCTAACGGAGACCCAGTACTTC.

Here the CDR3 reads CASSLFGVLNTGELFF. CDR3 bases: TGTGCCAGCAGTTTGTTTGGGGTCCTTAACACCGGGGAGCTGTTTTTT. The chain uses TRBV6-2 or TRBV6-3 and TRBJ2-2, with D hard to call. Germline V gene lookup returns CDR1 MNHEY and CDR2 SVGEGT. This CDR3 comprises 16 residues. V lost 4 bases, J lost 2 bases, and 14 bases lay in between.

This chain uses TRBV4-1 with TRBJ1-5; D is undetermined. The CDR3 extends over 16 amino acids. Germline V lookup: CDR1 MGHRA, CDR2 YSYEKL. Trimming stripped 0 bases from V and 1 base from J, with 10 bases between. The CDR3: CASSQEGYGSNQPQHF. The CDR3 DNA is TGCGCCAGCAGCCAAGAAGGTTATGGCAGCAATCAGCCCCAGCATTTT.

V gene TRBV28 combines with J gene TRBJ2-3; 10 positions match TRBD2. CDR1 and CDR2 from the germline V gene are MDHEN and SYDVKM. V shed 4 bases and J 7 bases; nucleotides not matched to a gene: 17. This CDR3 spans 18 amino acids. CDR3 sequence (DNA): TGTGCCAGCAGTTCCCCCGGGGGGATTAGCGGGGGGCCTTATACGCAGTATTTT. Translating it yields CASSSPGGISGGPYTQYF.

This chain joins TRBV5-6 and TRBJ1-1; D is unclear. Trimming left V 4 bases short and J 1 base short, with 14 bases between. The CDR3 contains 15 residues. Germline CDR1 and CDR2: SGHDT and YYEEEE. DNA for the CDR3: TGTGCCAGCAGCCCCATGTCGGCGGCGAACACTGAAGCTTTCTTT. Translated: CASSPMSAANTEAFF. Complete variable domain (other parts from reference TRBV5-6 and TRBJ1-1): DAGVTQSPTHLIKTRGQQVTLRCSPKSGHDTVSWYQQALGQGPQFIFQYYEEEERQRGNFPDRFSGHQFPNYSSELNVNALLLGDSALYLCASSPMSAANTEAFFGQGTRLTVV.